This T cell receptor (beta chain) was sequenced in a study of cytotoxic CD8 clonotypes in ibrutinib-treated CLL (dated by TCRdb to about 2021). The study in broad terms: The cohort was composed of 11 relapsed/refractory and approximately 16 treatment-naive patients; IGHV unmutated status was identified in 17 to 18 patients. Cryopreserved peripheral blood mononuclear cells were collected before treatment, at response, and at either disease progression or sustained remission. Longitudinal samples were available for about 30% of the 86 trial participants. Every sample from remission and from progressive disease was obtained while the patients were still on ibrutinib. Samples at response were collected after a median of 12 months of treatment, with a range of about 6 to 36 months. On average, each sample had about 250,000 productive templates and tens of thousands of productive rearrangements. Responses were partial in around 25 patients and complete in 2; after median around 65 months follow-up, around 15 stayed in remission and roughly twelve progressed. Points the paper makes about the study in general: Sustained-remission and progressing patients did not have matched sampling times, and lymph node repertoires were not examined. Public clonotypes were rare and either contracted or stayed stable during treatment, and the rise in clonality at ibrutinib response reflected the expansion of private clonotypes. Baseline clonality was found to be higher than that of age-matched healthy donors and was strongly correlated with circulating CD8+ T-cell counts. At ibrutinib response clonality went up, during sustained remission it held steady, and at progression it dropped back toward baseline.

A MiSeq instrument was used for deep resolution sequencing, which targeted depths ranging from 1 in 1 million up to 1 in 200,000 T cells, with coverage averaging 10x for each clonotype. The immunoSEQ hsTCRB Kit was used to generate TCR beta libraries. In the paper's pipeline: ImmunoSEQ Data Assistant and ImmunoSEQ Analyzer were used for data analysis, and V, D and J genes were assigned according to IMGT definitions. Clonality, which ranges from 0 to 1, was calculated as one minus the normalized Shannon entropy of productive rearrangement frequencies. Only overrepresented clonotypes making up at least 0.05% of each patient's repertoire were included in the public clonotype analysis. Some twelve repertoires from age-matched healthy donors, obtained from immuneACCESS, served as clonality controls. As stored in TCRdb, this immuneACCESS dataset retains in-frame rearrangements with V and J assigned. A fraction of the clones does not appear; measured against another copy, unresolved V genes explain less than half of the discrepancy, and the remainder lacks a known reason. The V and J calls and clone size come from that table; D and trimming were worked out from the DNA. The sample table records some 98,000 clones; around four fifths of these occur just once. Less than 35% of the sample is in the top ten clones.

This specimen's time point label, interpreted: approximately 11 months on ibrutinib. For TCR beta library preparation, approximately 1.9 micrograms of genomic DNA was extracted from cryopreserved PBMCs. Longitudinal blood samples from CLL patients on ibrutinib monotherapy were analyzed using high-throughput TCR beta sequencing. The patients took part in an open-label, single-center phase 2 trial of ibrutinib monotherapy. The CDR3 covers 14 residues, taking in both the cysteine and the phenylalanine. The only DNA kept is the CDR3, 42 bases in frame from the first base. As encoded in the germline V gene, CDR1 is SGHDT while CDR2 is YYEEEE. Trimming takes 0 bases off V and 7 bases off J; junction bases not matched to a gene: 4. To note about this clone: Its specific antigen is unknown. Base qualities are not provided; no much larger clone lies one nucleotide away.

The chain is encoded by TRBV5-6 joined to TRBJ1-3, with 7 bases in between that match TRBD1. Here the sequenced sample was PBMCs, taken after 12 months of ibrutinib treatment. The receptor was derived from a human donor with chronic lymphocytic leukemia. The nucleotide sequence is given as TGTGCCAGCAGCTTGGTCGGGACAGATAACACCATATATTTT. The translation is CASSLVGTDNTIYF.